The rows below give T cell receptor beta chains drawn from one sample of a study of beta chain features in type 1 diabetes. Only in-frame clones appear in the TCRdb table, and some are missing; sequencing was by immunoSEQ multiplex PCR. The sample lists fewer than 300,000 clones; roughly 20% were seen once. The specimen was naive CD4+ T cells from blood. Receptors originate from a woman aged 40 to 50 with type 1 diabetes. The CDR3 runs from the conserved cysteine through the conserved F or W. A D gene is named only where the DNA matches it firmly. Only part of the rows carry a size: once, few, many, or a class if the clone is expanded.

NA	TRBV29-1	NA	TRBJ2-7	CSVGGGLSSYEQYF	TGCAGCGTTGGGGGCGGTCTTAGCTCCTACGAGCAGTACTTC
few	TRBV6-6	TRBD1	TRBJ1-5	CASKRTGGSQDQPQHF	TGTGCCAGCAAACGGACAGGGGGGAGTCAGGATCAGCCCCAGCATTTT
few	TRBV27	NA	TRBJ2-5	CASSATSESETQYF	TGTGCCAGCAGTGCTACCTCCGAATCAGAGACCCAGTACTTC
NA	TRBV29-1	TRBD1	TRBJ1-4	CSGQGAGEKLFF	TGCAGCGGTCAGGGGGCAGGCGAAAAACTGTTTTTT
NA	TRBV19	NA	TRBJ1-1	CASRAPPGTEAFF	TGTGCCAGTAGAGCACCCCCAGGCACTGAAGCTTTCTTT
NA	TRBV4-2	TRBD2	TRBJ2-1	CASSQALAGGYNEQFF	TGTGCCAGCAGCCAAGCACTAGCGGGAGGTTACAATGAGCAGTTCTTC
few	TRBV21-1	NA	TRBJ1-5	CASSKAHRPDRGIRNQPQHF	TGTGCCAGCAGCAAAGCACACAGACCCGACAGGGGGATCCGAAATCAGCCCCAGCATTTT
few	TRBV5-4	NA	TRBJ2-1	CASSLDGGEYNEQFF	TGTGCCAGCAGCTTGGATGGCGGGGAGTACAATGAGCAGTTCTTC
few	TRBV18	TRBD1	TRBJ1-2	CASSPPTQGTVPYGYTF	TGTGCCAGCTCACCACCAACTCAGGGGACAGTCCCTTATGGCTACACCTTC
NA	TRBV7-3	TRBD1	TRBJ2-1	CASSSDRAGNEQFF	TGTGCCAGCAGCTCAGACAGGGCAGGGAATGAGCAGTTCTTC
few	TRBV28	NA	TRBJ1-6	CASSLEGRPPLHF	TGTGCCAGCAGTTTGGAGGGGAGACCACCCCTCCACTTT
NA	TRBV7-3	NA	TRBJ2-1	CASSSVGRPAVGGQFF	TGTGCCAGCAGCTCCGTCGGGAGACCAGCGGTGGGAGGGCAGTTCTTC
NA	TRBV15	TRBD1	TRBJ2-7	CATSRGQGADEQYF	TGTGCCACCAGCAGAGGTCAGGGGGCTGACGAGCAGTACTTC
NA	TRBV30	TRBD1	TRBJ1-1	CAWSVQGTEAFF	TGTGCCTGGAGTGTACAGGGGACTGAAGCTTTCTTT
NA	TRBV16	NA	TRBJ2-4	CASSQPDFIQYF	TGTGCCAGCAGCCAACCTGACTTTATTCAGTACTTC
few	TRBV28	NA	TRBJ1-2	CASSLSGNGYTF	TGTGCCAGCAGTTTATCGGGGAACGGCTACACCTTC
NA	TRBV19	TRBD1	TRBJ1-1	CASSRQGLNTEAFF	TGTGCCAGTAGTAGACAGGGTCTGAACACTGAAGCTTTCTTT
NA	TRBV28	NA	TRBJ2-5	CASAPAPTPETQYF	TGTGCCAGCGCTCCCGCCCCTACGCCGGAGACCCAGTACTTC
NA	TRBV6-6	NA	TRBJ2-6	CASSRQGSSGANVLTF	TGTGCCAGCAGTCGGCAGGGGTCCTCTGGGGCCAACGTCCTGACTTTC
few	TRBV27	NA	TRBJ1-1	CASSLAQPSEAFF	TGTGCCAGCAGTTTAGCCCAACCGAGTGAAGCTTTCTTT
few	TRBV2	TRBD2	TRBJ2-1	CASSESSGVHNEQFF	TGTGCCAGCAGTGAGAGTAGCGGGGTACACAATGAGCAGTTCTTC
NA	TRBV5-1	NA	TRBJ1-1	CASGPGGTEAFF	TGCGCCAGCGGTCCGGGAGGAACTGAAGCTTTCTTT
NA	TRBV23-1	NA	TRBJ1-2	CASSQSYRAYYGYTF	TGCGCCAGCAGTCAATCTTACAGGGCCTACTATGGCTACACCTTC
NA	TRBV28	TRBD2	TRBJ2-1	CASSLSSGNYNEQFF	TGTGCCAGCAGCTTGTCTAGCGGAAACTACAATGAGCAGTTCTTC
few	TRBV7-2	NA	TRBJ2-1	CASSLGTEQQQFF	TGTGCCAGCAGCTTAGGGACAGAACAACAGCAGTTCTTC
NA	TRBV6-6	NA	TRBJ2-1	CASSSLSLTYNEQFF	TGTGCCAGCAGTTCCCTCTCCCTTACCTACAATGAGCAGTTCTTC
few	TRBV29-1	TRBD1	TRBJ2-5	CSVVGQGFGETQYF	TGCAGCGTTGTAGGACAGGGCTTCGGAGAGACCCAGTACTTC
few	TRBV19	NA	TRBJ1-5	CASSWTDNQPQHF	TGTGCCAGTAGTTGGACAGACAATCAGCCCCAGCATTTT
few	TRBV29-1	TRBD1	TRBJ2-7	CSVRRWDSNYEQYF	TGCAGCGTTAGAAGGTGGGACAGTAACTACGAGCAGTACTTC
NA	TRBV5-1	TRBD2	TRBJ2-5	CASSLGSGGETQYF	TGCGCCAGCAGCTTGGGTAGCGGGGGAGAGACCCAGTACTTC